The 24 T cell receptor beta chains reported below all come from one sample, sequenced in a study of shared clonotypes between healthy human individuals. Clones were read by immunoSEQ multiplex PCR, and TCRdb kept only the in-frame ones, dropping some. This sample has millions of clones, with about 92% found just once. The specimen was naive CD4+ T cells from PBMCs. As for subset: CD45RA+ positively selected. All receptors come from a man between 18 and 35 years old in good health. Some clones in this sample may be carry-over from other donors' samples.

This chain uses TRBV5-1 with TRBJ1-5; D not resolved. The CDR3 length is 16 residues. Trimming stripped 0 bases from V and 4 bases from J, with 14 bases between. Germline lookup yields CDR1 SGHRS and CDR2 YFSETQ. The CDR3 DNA is TGCGCCAGCAGCTTGGATGGGTACTCATGGAATCAGCCCCAGCATTTT. Its protein is CASSLDGYSWNQPQHF.

Of note for this clone: The same CDR3 can be traced to other DNA sequences in this sample. The J gene is TRBJ1-1, the V gene TRBV6-5; D call uncertain. The V gene's germline CDR1 is MNHEY and CDR2 SVGAGI. The CDR3 has 11 residues. The germline V and J ends were trimmed by 6 bases and 1 base, with 3 bases remaining between them. CDR3 sequence reads: CASSRNTEAFF. The CDR3 DNA follows: TGTGCCAGCAGCCGGAACACTGAAGCTTTCTTT.

The CDR3 loop reads CASSLAARDEKLFF. CDR3 nucleotides: TGTGCCAGCAGCTTAGCAGCCAGAGATGAAAAACTGTTTTTT. This sequence joins TRBV11-2 and TRBJ1-4; D is ambiguous. Germline values: CDR1 SGHAT, CDR2 FQNNGV. The V end was cut by 1 base, the J end by 6 bases, with 9 bases between. The CDR3 spans 14 residues.

The rearrangement uses TRBV7-9 and TRBJ1-5, with 9 bases that match TRBD1. This CDR3 is built from 16 residues. V shed 5 bases and J 5 bases; nucleotides not matched to a gene: 10. CDR1 is SEHNR, CDR2 FQNEAQ, per germline (reference sequence). The CDR3 region has the DNA TGTGCCAGCAGCGCCTGGACAGGGGAATTGGATCAGCCCCAGCATTTT. It is translated as CASSAWTGELDQPQHF. The complete variable domain, with remaining parts taken from reference TRBV7-9 and TRBJ1-5, reads DTGVSQNPRHKITKRGQNVTFRCDPISEHNRLYWYRQTLGQGPEFLTYFQNEAQLEKSRLLSDRFSAERPKGSFSTLEIQRTEQGDSAMYLCASSAWTGELDQPQHFGDGTRLSIL.

CDR3 sequence: CASSQPPPGNQPQHF. The CDR3 DNA sequence: TGCGCCAGCAGCCAACCGCCCCCGGGGAATCAGCCCCAGCATTTT. V and J are TRBV4-1 and TRBJ1-5, with D unclear. CDR3 length: 15 amino acids. V gave up 2 bases and J gave up 4 bases, with 12 bases separating them. Germline V CDR1 and CDR2: MGHRA, YSYEKL.

V and J are TRBV19 and TRBJ1-2; 7 bases are a match to TRBD1. This CDR3 is 13 amino acids long. Trimming cost V 7 bases and J 6 bases; bases outside gene matches: 8. CDR1 LNHDA and CDR2 SQIVND come from the germline V gene (reference sequence). CDR3 sequence: CASKITGVHGYTF. The DNA of the CDR3 is TGTGCCAGTAAGATTACAGGGGTGCATGGCTACACCTTC.

J is TRBJ1-2 and V is TRBV28, with D uncertain. Germline-derived CDR1 and CDR2 are MDHEN and SYDVKM. Trimming took 5 bases from V and 3 from J, leaving 16 bases between them. The CDR3 totals 15 residues. CDR3 region: CASSTNGRNYYGYTF. In DNA form, the CDR3 reads TGTGCCAGCAGTACAAACGGACGGAACTACTATGGCTACACCTTC.

The chain uses TRBV13 and TRBJ2-1; D uncertain. The CDR3 extends over 15 amino acids. Trimming left V 3 bases short and J 6 bases short, with 15 bases between. Looked up from germline, CDR1 is PRHDT and CDR2 is FYEKMQ (reference sequence). Here the CDR3 reads CASSFPAGPTNEQFF. The DNA of the CDR3 is TGTGCCAGCAGCTTTCCGGCAGGACCAACCAATGAGCAGTTCTTC.

CDR3 sequence reads: CASSPQGGGGAFF. The CDR3 DNA reads TGCGCCAGCAGCCCTCAGGGAGGTGGGGGAGCTTTCTTT. This chain joins TRBV5-1 and TRBJ1-1, with D possibly matching TRBD1 (5 bases). Trimming left V 4 bases short and J 10 bases short, with 17 bases between. Germline V gene data show CDR1 as SGHRS and CDR2 as YFSETQ. The CDR3 sequence is 13 residues long.

The chain couples TRBV9 to TRBJ1-2; no clear D. Germline CDR1 and CDR2: SGDLS and YYNGEE. V gave up 0 bases and J gave up 0 bases, with 15 bases separating them. CDR3 length: 17 residues. CDR3 region: CASSVDASFPTNYGYTF. For the CDR3, the DNA is TGTGCCAGCAGCGTAGATGCCAGCTTCCCCACTAACTATGGCTACACCTTC. The full variable domain, rest sourced from reference TRBV9 and TRBJ1-2, is DSGVTQTPKHLITATGQRVTLRCSPRSGDLSVYWYQQSLDQGLQFLIQYYNGEERAKGNILERFSAQQFPDLHSELNLSSLELGDSALYFCASSVDASFPTNYGYTFGSGTRLTVV.

Regarding this clone: The sample carries other DNA sequences with the same CDR3. The CDR3 spells CASSAGQGNYEQYF. In DNA form, the CDR3 reads TGTGCCAGCAGCGCCGGACAGGGTAACTACGAGCAGTACTTC. The chain employs TRBV9 and TRBJ2-7; 8 bases match TRBD1. This CDR3 has 14 residues. The junction had 5 bases not matched to a gene; V was cut back by 3 bases and J by 3 bases. Looked up from germline, CDR1 is SGDLS and CDR2 is YYNGEE.

About this clone: Sequence at one end of the junction differs from germline and may be a read error. V is TRBV11-1 and J is TRBJ2-1; D unresolved. Germline values: CDR1 SGHAT, CDR2 FQDESV (reference sequence). The CDR3 has 12 amino acids. The CDR3 DNA sequence: TGTGCCAGCAGTTTAGTCCACAATGAGCAGTTCTTC. Translated, it gives CASSLVHNEQFF.

The chain joins TRBV5-1 to TRBJ2-6; 9 positions agree with TRBD1. Germline CDR1 reads SGHRS; CDR2 reads YFSETQ. J was trimmed by 2 bases and V by 3 bases; bases with no gene match: 15. The CDR3 runs 20 residues. The DNA of the CDR3 is TGCGCCAGCAGCTCCACAGGGGGCGGTTACTTCAACCCTGGGGCCAACGTCCTGACTTTC. It translates to CASSSTGGGYFNPGANVLTF.

In nucleotides, the CDR3 is TGTGCCAGCAGTTCTAGTGCCCGGGACGGCGGCTACACCTTC. This gives the protein CASSSSARDGGYTF. The rearrangement uses TRBV5-4 and TRBJ1-2, with a possible D match to TRBD1 (5 bases). The length of the CDR3 is 14 residues. In germline, CDR1 is SGHNT, CDR2 YYREEE (reference sequence). Trimming removed 5 bases at V and 8 bases at J, with 19 bases between.

The chain employs TRBV11-3 and TRBJ2-1; TRBD1 might be the D (5 bases). V dropped 2 bases and J dropped 4 bases, with 6 bases sitting between them. The germline V gene encodes CDR1 SGHNT and CDR2 YENEEA. The CDR3 totals 13 residues. The CDR3 DNA reads as TGTGCCAGCAGCTTAAGGGGTTACAATGAGCAGTTCTTC. It encodes CASSLRGYNEQFF.

The chain combines TRBV11-2 with TRBJ2-3, with D possibly being TRBD2 (5 bases). CDR3 length equals 16 residues. Germline assignment: CDR1 SGHAT and CDR2 FQNNGV. Trimming removed 1 base from V and 8 bases from J, with 19 bases in between. CDR3 nucleotide sequence: TGTGCCAGCAGCTTAGGACCCCTCGGAGGCCATAGTACGCAGTATTTT. Translating it yields CASSLGPLGGHSTQYF.

The rearrangement links TRBV7-2 to TRBJ2-7; the match to TRBD2 covers 9 bases. The CDR3 loop spans 16 amino acids. Per the germline V gene, CDR1 is SGHTA and CDR2 is FQGNSA. Trimming cost V 5 bases and J 4 bases; bases outside gene matches: 12. The DNA of the CDR3 is TGTGCCAGCAGCCCCGGGGGACTAGCAGTGCCATACGAGCAGTACTTC. It is translated as CASSPGGLAVPYEQYF. Full variable domain (outside the CDR3, taken from reference TRBV7-2 and TRBJ2-7): GAGVSQSPSNKVTEKGKDVELRCDPISGHTALYWYRQSLGQGLEFLIYFQGNSAPDKSGLPSDRFSAERTGGSVSTLTIQRTQQEDSAVYLCASSPGGLAVPYEQYFGPGTRLTVT.

As concerns this clone: Other DNA sequences in this specimen translate into the identical CDR3. The chain has TRBV18 and TRBJ2-5; 9 bases are shared with TRBD1. This CDR3 region has 15 residues. V gave up 0 bases and J gave up 4 bases; unmatched junction bases: 3. Germline CDR1 reads KGHSH; CDR2 reads LQKENI. The CDR3, as DNA: TGTGCCAGCTCACCACCGTCGGACAGGGGAGAGACCCAGTACTTC. It specifies CASSPPSDRGETQYF.

The CDR3 region is CAWSVTSGTYNEQFF. CDR3 coding DNA: TGTGCCTGGAGTGTGACTAGCGGAACCTACAATGAGCAGTTCTTC. The chain couples TRBV30 to TRBJ2-1; 9 bases match TRBD2. There are 15 residues in the CDR3. The germline CDR1 and CDR2 sequences are GTSNPN and SVGIG (reference sequence). After removal of 0 bases from V and 2 bases from J, the junction contained 2 bases not matched to a gene.

The chain uses TRBV27 and TRBJ2-7; D might be TRBD2 (6 bases). Germline values: CDR1 MNHEY, CDR2 SMNVEV (reference sequence). Between the trimmed V and J ends, which lost 5 bases and 2 bases, there was a span of 16 bases. The CDR3 consists of 15 residues. This CDR3 is CASSPSGLYTYEQYF. The CDR3 nucleotides are TGTGCCAGCAGTCCCAGCGGGCTTTATACCTACGAGCAGTACTTC.

This chain connects TRBV21-1 to TRBJ2-5; the D call TRBD2 from the table was never checked on the DNA. TRBV21-1 is termed a pseudogene. The CDR3 loop spans 16 amino acids. The CDR3 coding sequence is TGTGCCAGCAGCACCGGACTAGCGGGAGTAGGAGAGACCCAGTACTTC. Amino acid sequence: CASSTGLAGVGETQYF.

This chain uses TRBV2 with TRBJ2-7; D is undetermined. Trimming removed 0 bases at V and 12 bases at J, with 9 bases between. This CDR3 has 11 amino acids. The germline V gene has CDR1 SNHLY and CDR2 FYNNEI. In nucleotides, the CDR3 is TGTGCCAGCAGTGAAGCGGCTATGGGGTACTTC. Protein sequence: CASSEAAMGYF.

Concerning this clone itself: This specimen includes other DNA sequences encoding the same CDR3. The V gene is TRBV28, the J gene TRBJ2-2, with 8 bases fitting TRBD1. The CDR3 contains 15 residues. V lost 6 bases, J lost 5 bases, and 8 bases stayed unmatched. Germline V CDR1 and CDR2: MDHEN, SYDVKM. The CDR3 sequence: CASSSDRGGTGELFF. The CDR3 DNA reads TGTGCCAGCAGCTCCGACAGGGGAGGAACCGGGGAGCTGTTTTTT.

The rearrangement links TRBV11-2 to TRBJ2-3; unclear D gene. CDR1 is SGHAT, CDR2 FQNNGV, per germline. The CDR3 is made up of 16 amino acids. Between the trimmed V and J ends, which lost 5 bases and 2 bases, there was a span of 17 bases. The CDR3 coding sequence is TGTGCCAGCAGCCCTAGGGCCTCTACGAACACAGATACGCAGTATTTT. Translated, it gives CASSPRASTNTDTQYF.